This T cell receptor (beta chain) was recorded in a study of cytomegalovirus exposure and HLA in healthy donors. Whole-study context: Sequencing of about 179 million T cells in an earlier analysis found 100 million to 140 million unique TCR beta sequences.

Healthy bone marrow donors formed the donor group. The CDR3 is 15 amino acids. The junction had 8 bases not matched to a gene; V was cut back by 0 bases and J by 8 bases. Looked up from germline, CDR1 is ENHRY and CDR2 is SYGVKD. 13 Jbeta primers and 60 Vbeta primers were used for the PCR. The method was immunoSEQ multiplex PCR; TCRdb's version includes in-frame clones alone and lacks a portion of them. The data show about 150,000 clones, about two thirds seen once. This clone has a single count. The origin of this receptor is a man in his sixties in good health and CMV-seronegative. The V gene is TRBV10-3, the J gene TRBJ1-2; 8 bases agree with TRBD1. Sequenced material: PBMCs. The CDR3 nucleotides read TGTGCCATCAGTGAGTCGAGACAGGGGATCGGGGGCTACACCTTC. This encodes CAISESRQGIGGYTF.